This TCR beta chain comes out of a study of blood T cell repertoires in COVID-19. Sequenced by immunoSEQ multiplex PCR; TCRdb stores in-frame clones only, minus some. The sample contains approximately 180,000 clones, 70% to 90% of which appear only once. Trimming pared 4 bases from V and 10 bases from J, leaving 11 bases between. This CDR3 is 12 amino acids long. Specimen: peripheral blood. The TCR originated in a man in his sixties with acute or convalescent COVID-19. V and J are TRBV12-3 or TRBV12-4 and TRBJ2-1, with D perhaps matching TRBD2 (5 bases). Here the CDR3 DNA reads TGTGCCAGCAGTTCCCCCTTAGCGGAGCAGTTCTTC. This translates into CASSSPLAEQFF.